This T cell receptor beta chain is from a study of control samples from healthy donors and cancer patients. The germline V and J ends were trimmed by 8 bases and 4 bases, with 9 bases remaining between them. The CDR3 length is 12 residues. Germline V gene lookup returns CDR1 ENHRY and CDR2 SYGVKD. TCRdb's copy holds only in-frame clones and misses some; the assay was immunoSEQ multiplex PCR. The sample consists of approximately 190,000 clones, about 90% of them appearing once. The chain recombines TRBV10-3 with TRBJ1-5; D is uncertain. Sequencing was done on a sample of blood. The TCR comes from a man younger than 40 in good health. CDR3 bases: TGTGCCATCCAAGACCTTAATCAGCCCCAGCATTTT. Protein: CAIQDLNQPQHF.